The 16 T cell receptor beta chains given below trace back to one sample, sequenced in a study of beta chain features in type 1 diabetes. The authors reverse transcribed all of the isolated RNA, so sequencing captured expressed TCRB transcripts. Only in-frame clones appear in the TCRdb table, and some are missing; sequencing was by immunoSEQ multiplex PCR. The sample shows about 390,000 clones, over 9% of them seen only once. No cognate antigen is known for these TCRs. General observations from the study: Significant though moderate, a shortening of TCRB CDR3s appeared in all four CD4+ subsets of Type 1 diabetes patients.

Material for sequencing was central memory CD4+ T cells from blood. All receptors come from a man aged 25 to 40 with type 1 diabetes.

In its sample, this clone was seen a few times. This chain connects TRBV4-3 to TRBJ2-5, with TRBD2 matching over 8 bases. The junction had 7 bases not matched to a gene; V was cut back by 4 bases and J by 0 bases. Germline values: CDR1 LGHNA, CDR2 YSLEER. The length of the CDR3 is 16 residues. The CDR3 loop reads CASSRGSSGDQETQYF. The DNA for the CDR3 is TGCGCCAGCAGCCGGGGTAGTAGCGGGGACCAAGAGACCCAGTACTTC.

This clone was seen more than once but under ten times. The chain employs TRBV4-1 and TRBJ2-5; the D gene is possibly TRBD1 (6 bases). Germline V CDR1 and CDR2: MGHRA, YSYEKL. V lost 4 bases to trimming and J lost 1 base, with 10 bases between them. CDR3 size: 14 residues. The CDR3 DNA is TGCGCCAGCAGCCTCCGGGACACCCAAGAGACCCAGTACTTC. Translating it yields CASSLRDTQETQYF.

There are a few counts of this clone. The chain links TRBV5-1 to TRBJ1-4; D is perhaps TRBD1 (6 bases). The CDR3 is made up of 16 amino acids. V was shortened by 4 bases and J by 8 bases, with 21 bases between the two germline ends. Germline CDR1 SGHRS, CDR2 YFSETQ. CDR3 sequence (DNA): TGCGCCAGCAGCCCACTCCCCGGGACATCTGGAGAAAAACTGTTTTTT. Amino acid sequence: CASSPLPGTSGEKLFF.

The chain joins TRBV7-2 to TRBJ1-2, with TRBD1 identical over 10 bases. The CDR3 extends over 14 amino acids. The ends lost 5 bases at V and 4 bases at J; junction bases unmatched: 4. Germline V gives CDR1 SGHTA, CDR2 FQGNSA. The CDR3 reads CASSTGQGIYGYTF. In DNA, the CDR3 is TGTGCCAGCAGCACGGGACAGGGGATCTATGGCTACACCTTC.

CDR3 in amino acids: CASSFEVLSGNTIYF. Written as DNA, the CDR3 is TGTGCCAGCAGCTTTGAGGTTCTGTCCGGAAACACCATATATTTT. This chain uses TRBV7-8 with TRBJ1-3; no reliable D call. The V end lost 3 bases, the J end lost 4 bases, and 13 bases lay between the germline ends. Germline values: CDR1 SGHVS, CDR2 FQNEAQ. CDR3 length: 15 amino acids.

This chain connects TRBV18 to TRBJ1-5, with D perhaps matching TRBD1 (5 bases). V was shortened by 1 base and J by 0 bases, with 10 bases between the two germline ends. The CDR3 is made up of 16 amino acids. Germline assignment: CDR1 KGHSH and CDR2 LQKENI. The DNA for the CDR3 is TGTGCCAGCTCACCACGATCAGGGAATAGCAATCAGCCCCAGCATTTT. Protein product: CASSPRSGNSNQPQHF.

This clone showed up many times. The V call is TRBV7-8, the J call TRBJ2-3, with D perhaps matching TRBD1 (6 bases). Between the trimmed V and J ends, which lost 0 bases and 4 bases, there was a span of 17 bases. CDR1 SGHVS and CDR2 FQNEAQ come from the germline V gene. The CDR3 is 17 amino acids. The CDR3 loop is CASSLARDTGFADTQYF. The CDR3 nucleotides read TGTGCCAGCAGCTTAGCGAGGGACACGGGGTTCGCAGATACGCAGTATTTT. Full variable domain (remainder filled in from reference TRBV7-8 and TRBJ2-3): GAGVSQSPRYKVAKRGQDVALRCDPISGHVSLFWYQQALGQGPEFLTYFQNEAQLDKSGLPSDRFFAERPEGSVSTLKIQRTQQEDSAVYLCASSLARDTGFADTQYFGPGTRLTVL.

Comments on this clone: The sample carries other DNA sequences with the same CDR3. This chain links TRBV20-1 with TRBJ2-2; D uncertain. Germline CDR1 reads DFQATT; CDR2 reads SNEGSKA (reference sequence). V lost 7 bases to trimming and J lost 2 bases, with 5 bases between them. CDR3 length equals 11 residues. CDR3: CSVRNTGELFF. The CDR3 nucleotides are TGCAGTGTTCGTAACACCGGGGAGCTGTTTTTT.

This chain joins TRBV18 and TRBJ2-5; D remains ambiguous. Trimming removed 6 bases at V and 0 bases at J, with 5 bases between. Per germline, CDR1 KGHSH and CDR2 LQKENI. This CDR3 is 12 amino acids long. The CDR3 DNA reads as TGTGCCAGCTCTTTGTACCAAGAGACCCAGTACTTC. Translating it yields CASSLYQETQYF.

This clone was counted only a few times. The chain employs TRBV11-2 and TRBJ2-7; D is perhaps TRBD1 or TRBD2 (5 bases each). The CDR3 is 14 residues long. Deletions cut 1 base from V and 4 bases from J, with 11 bases between. Germline assignment: CDR1 SGHAT and CDR2 FQNNGV. The CDR3 reads CASSLVQGPYEQYF. CDR3 DNA: TGTGCCAGCAGCTTAGTCCAGGGACCTTACGAGCAGTACTTC.

The V and J genes are TRBV29-1 and TRBJ1-1; D remains ambiguous. Trimming pared 8 bases from V and 0 bases from J, leaving 13 bases between. CDR1 is SQVTM, CDR2 ANQGSEA, per germline. The CDR3 extends over 13 amino acids. CDR3 nucleotides: TGCAGCATTTTGGGGATAATGAACACTGAAGCTTTCTTT. Its protein product is CSILGIMNTEAFF.

This clone was counted only a few times. The chain uses TRBV18 and TRBJ1-5; 7 nucleotides line up with TRBD1. V was pared by 3 bases and J by 1 base, with 3 bases of the junction left unmatched. Germline CDR1 and CDR2: KGHSH and LQKENI. The CDR3 is 15 residues long. The CDR3 loop reads CASSPNRGSNQPQHF. The CDR3 DNA sequence: TGTGCCAGCTCACCGAACAGGGGAAGCAATCAGCCCCAGCATTTT.

The chain recombines TRBV12-2 with TRBJ2-2; TRBD1 is the table's D call, not checked against the DNA. TRBV12-2 is described as a pseudogene. The length of the CDR3 is 16 residues. In DNA, the CDR3 is TGTGCAAGTCGCAAGGACAGGGCAGCGAACACCGGGGAGCTGTTTTTT. This sequence encodes CASRKDRAANTGELFF.

The chain joins TRBV4-1 to TRBJ2-3, with 8 bases lining up with TRBD2. CDR3 size: 16 residues. V shed 0 bases and J 4 bases; nucleotides not matched to a gene: 6. In germline, CDR1 is MGHRA, CDR2 YSYEKL. This CDR3 reads CASSQERSGGPDTQYF. The CDR3 region has the DNA TGCGCCAGCAGCCAAGAGCGGTCGGGAGGGCCAGATACGCAGTATTTT.

This clone has only a few counts. The genes are TRBV30 and TRBJ1-5, with 7 bases matching TRBD1. The CDR3 has 13 amino acids. V shed 2 bases, J shed 4 bases, and the junction held 2 bases outside the gene matches. CDR1 and CDR2 from the germline V gene are GTSNPN and SVGIG (reference sequence). CDR3 loop: CAWSTQGNQPQHF. DNA for the CDR3: TGTGCCTGGAGTACACAGGGGAATCAGCCCCAGCATTTT.

V is TRBV30 and J is TRBJ2-1; D perhaps matches TRBD2 (5 bases). The CDR3 consists of 12 residues. Germline lookup yields CDR1 GTSNPN and CDR2 SVGIG (reference sequence). Trimming cost V 6 bases and J 5 bases, with 11 bases left between them. CDR3 bases: TGTGCCTGTCACTCCGGGGACAATGAGCAGTTCTTC. Translating it yields CACHSGDNEQFF. The complete variable domain, with remaining parts taken from reference TRBV30 and TRBJ2-1, reads SQTIHQWPATLVQPVGSPLSLECTVEGTSNPNLYWYRQAAGRGLQLLFYSVGIGQISSEVPQNLSASRPQDRQFILSSKKLLLSDSGFYLCACHSGDNEQFFGPGTRLTVL.